Below are 29 T cell receptor beta chains sequenced from a single sample in a study of blood T cell repertoires in COVID-19. Assay used: immunoSEQ multiplex PCR; TCRdb lists only in-frame clones, some missing. The sample holds approximately 410,000 clones, 80% to 90% seen once. The sample consisted of peripheral blood. The origin of the receptors is a woman aged 25 to 39 with active or convalescent COVID-19.

The table lists this clone with a count of one. The rearrangement links TRBV7-6 to TRBJ1-4; D is perhaps TRBD1 (6 bases). The V gene lost 0 bases and the J gene lost 7 bases, with 9 bases spanning the gap. Germline CDR1 is SGHVS and CDR2 is FNYEAQ. The CDR3 has 14 amino acids. CDR3 DNA sequence: TGTGCCAGCAGCTTAGCGCCCAGGGGTGAAAAACTGTTTTTT. Translation: CASSLAPRGEKLFF.

The chain joins TRBV5-4 to TRBJ1-1, with D possibly TRBD1 on 5 matching bases. Germline CDR1 and CDR2: SGHNT and YYREEE (reference sequence). V shed 0 bases and J shed 10 bases, with 10 bases lying between them. The length of the CDR3 is 12 residues. The CDR3 DNA follows: TGTGCCAGCAGCTTGGTCGGGGGTGCAGCTTTCTTT. Encoded protein: CASSLVGGAAFF.

This chain links TRBV27 with TRBJ1-5, with a weak D call TRBD1 (5 bases). The germline gives CDR1 MNHEY, CDR2 SMNVEV (reference sequence). V was pared by 5 bases and J by 1 base, with 12 bases between. This CDR3 region has 15 residues. The CDR3 is CASSPAGLSNQPQHF. The CDR3 DNA reads TGTGCCAGCAGTCCAGCAGGGTTGAGCAATCAGCCCCAGCATTTT.

The chain joins TRBV12-5 to TRBJ1-6, with a weak D call TRBD1 (6 bases). Trimming cost V 1 base and J 1 base, with 14 bases left between them. The CDR3 is made up of 18 amino acids. The germline gives CDR1 LGHNT, CDR2 FRNRAP. The CDR3 sequence is CASGLAQGIGSYNSPLHF. CDR3 DNA: TGTGCTAGTGGTTTGGCACAGGGAATCGGGTCCTATAATTCACCCCTCCACTTT.

This rearrangement joins TRBV30 to TRBJ1-2; D is uncertain. Germline V gene data show CDR1 as GTSNPN and CDR2 as SVGIG (reference sequence). The CDR3 totals 15 residues. Trimming removed 4 bases from V and 7 bases from J, with 22 bases in between. CDR3 sequence: CAWKNRTQSVRGYTF. The CDR3 DNA is TGTGCCTGGAAGAATCGTACACAGTCAGTTCGTGGCTACACCTTC. Full variable domain (outside the CDR3, taken from reference TRBV30 and TRBJ1-2): SQTIHQWPATLVQPVGSPLSLECTVEGTSNPNLYWYRQAAGRGLQLLFYSVGIGQISSEVPQNLSASRPQDRQFILSSKKLLLSDSGFYLCAWKNRTQSVRGYTFGSGTRLTVV.

The chain is built from TRBV20-1 and TRBJ2-7, with a tentative D call TRBD2 (6 bases). The CDR3 runs 15 residues. Trimming removed 3 bases from V and 2 bases from J, with 17 bases in between. Germline CDR1 is DFQATT and CDR2 is SNEGSKA (reference sequence). CDR3 sequence: CSASVPAGPTYEQYF. Here the CDR3 DNA reads TGCAGTGCTAGTGTCCCAGCGGGCCCGACCTACGAGCAGTACTTC.

The V gene is TRBV7-8, the J gene TRBJ1-5, with a weak D call TRBD1 (5 bases). The CDR3 loop spans 15 amino acids. V lost 2 bases, J lost 1 base, and 9 bases lay in between. Germline CDR1 SGHVS, CDR2 FQNEAQ. CDR3 coding DNA: TGTGCCAGCAGCTTATACGGGGGGAGCAATCAGCCCCAGCATTTT. This sequence encodes CASSLYGGSNQPQHF.

This clone was seen a handful of times. The rearrangement uses TRBV3-1 (or the pseudogene TRBV3-2) and TRBJ2-3; D remains ambiguous. CDR1 and CDR2 (germline): LGHDT, YNNKEL (reference sequence). This CDR3 contains 15 residues. Trimming removed 1 base from V and 2 bases from J, with 10 bases in between. CDR3 residues: CASSQGVRTTDTQYF. CDR3 nucleotides: TGTGCCAGCAGCCAAGGCGTTAGAACCACAGATACGCAGTATTTT.

This chain joins TRBV15 and TRBJ2-3; D might be TRBD1 (5 bases). Trimming removed 0 bases at V and 6 bases at J, with 13 bases between. Germline CDR1 and CDR2: LNHNV and YYDKDF (reference sequence). The CDR3 consists of 15 residues. CDR3 bases: TGTGCCACCAGCAGAGAGCAGGGTAACGCGGATACGCAGTATTTT. Encoded protein: CATSREQGNADTQYF.

For this clone: Within the sample, other DNA sequences also encode this same CDR3. CDR3 protein: CASSPGQTYEQYF. Here the CDR3 DNA reads TGTGCCAGCTCACCAGGACAGACCTACGAGCAGTACTTC. The V call is TRBV18, the J call TRBJ2-7; perhaps TRBD1 as D (6 bases). This CDR3 is 13 amino acids long. The V end was cut by 2 bases, the J end by 2 bases, with 7 bases between. The germline V gene encodes CDR1 KGHSH and CDR2 LQKENI. Complete variable domain (other parts from reference TRBV18 and TRBJ2-7): NAGVMQNPRHLVRRRGQEARLRCSPMKGHSHVYWYRQLPEEGLKFMVYLQKENIIDESGMPKERFSAEFPKEGPSILRIQQVVRGDSAAYFCASSPGQTYEQYFGPGTRLTVT.

The rearrangement joins TRBV5-4 to TRBJ1-2; D ambiguous. In germline, CDR1 is SGHNT, CDR2 YYREEE (reference sequence). With 2 bases removed from V and 0 bases from J, the gap between germline ends came to 14 bases. The length of the CDR3 is 16 residues. CDR3 residues: CASSFYIGETNYGYTF. The DNA of the CDR3 is TGTGCCAGCAGCTTTTACATCGGAGAGACTAACTATGGCTACACCTTC.

DNA of the CDR3: TGTGCCCCAAATCCCGGGCTAGCCGCGGGTGATACGCAGTATTTT. It yields the protein CAPNPGLAAGDTQYF. This chain uses TRBV6-4 with TRBJ2-3, with D perhaps TRBD2 (5 bases). The V end was cut by 11 bases, the J end by 6 bases, with 24 bases between. This CDR3 is built from 15 residues. In germline, CDR1 is MRHNA, CDR2 SNTAGT.

This clone turned up a few times. This chain connects TRBV6-5 to TRBJ2-3; 7 positions match TRBD2. V trimming: 5 bases; J trimming: 3 bases; junction bases outside the gene matches: 8. Germline CDR1 and CDR2: MNHEY and SVGAGI. The CDR3 is made up of 15 amino acids. CDR3 in DNA: TGTGCCAGCAGTACAAGCGGGATACCGACAGATACGCAGTATTTT. It specifies CASSTSGIPTDTQYF.

This clone came up a few times. The V call is TRBV11-2, the J call TRBJ1-3; D is unclear. The CDR3 consists of 15 residues. The germline V gene encodes CDR1 SGHAT and CDR2 FQNNGV. Trimming removed 5 bases at V and 2 bases at J, with 13 bases between. In DNA form, the CDR3 reads TGTGCCAGCAGCCCCGGGAGGCCGCCTGGAAACACCATATATTTT. This encodes CASSPGRPPGNTIYF.

J is TRBJ2-3 and V is TRBV18; 13 nucleotides line up with TRBD2. The germline CDR1 and CDR2 sequences are KGHSH and LQKENI. V dropped 2 bases and J dropped 5; count of bases not matched to a gene: 4. CDR3 length equals 16 residues. CDR3 amino acids: CASSPTSGGALDTQYF. Here the CDR3 DNA reads TGTGCCAGCTCACCAACTAGCGGGGGGGCCTTAGATACGCAGTATTTT.

This clone was observed once. The J gene is TRBJ1-1, the V gene TRBV7-8, with a weak D call TRBD1 (6 bases). The CDR3 extends over 14 amino acids. Germline V gives CDR1 SGHVS, CDR2 FQNEAQ. Deletions cut 5 bases from V and 0 bases from J, with 10 bases between. This CDR3 is CASSPDSLNTEAFF. CDR3 sequence (DNA): TGTGCCAGCAGCCCGGACAGTCTGAACACTGAAGCTTTCTTT.

The rearrangement joins TRBV11-2 to TRBJ1-1; possibly TRBD1 for D (5 bases). This CDR3 comprises 14 residues. With 2 bases removed from V and 3 bases from J, the gap between germline ends came to 10 bases. Germline CDR1 reads SGHAT; CDR2 reads FQNNGV. The CDR3: CASSLQGGDTEAFF. The CDR3 DNA follows: TGTGCCAGCAGCTTACAGGGAGGAGACACTGAAGCTTTCTTT.

This clone was counted once. The chain links TRBV18 to TRBJ1-1; 7 nucleotides line up with TRBD1. After removal of 2 bases from V and 5 bases from J, the junction contained 11 bases not matched to a gene. Germline CDR1 KGHSH, CDR2 LQKENI. The CDR3 extends over 16 amino acids. The CDR3 sequence is CASSPRNRGEGTEAFF. The CDR3 DNA sequence: TGTGCCAGCTCACCAAGAAACAGGGGAGAGGGGACTGAAGCTTTCTTT.

This clone has just one count. Given a much more abundant clone one base away, this may be a read error. The same CDR3 also results from other DNA sequences found in this sample. The chain has TRBV27 and TRBJ2-5, with D tentatively TRBD1 (5 bases). V lost 3 bases, J lost 2 bases, and 7 bases lay in between. CDR3 length: 13 residues. CDR1 is MNHEY and CDR2 is SMNVEV in the germline V gene (reference sequence). The CDR3 is CASSFAGQETQYF. CDR3 coding DNA: TGTGCCAGCAGTTTTGCAGGGCAAGAGACCCAGTACTTC.

Concerning this clone: Other DNA sequences in the same sample also yield this CDR3. V gene TRBV10-3 combines with J gene TRBJ1-1; 7 nucleotides match TRBD1. The CDR3 loop spans 14 amino acids. Germline CDR1 and CDR2: ENHRY and SYGVKD. After removal of 5 bases from V and 1 base from J, the junction contained 4 bases not matched to a gene. The CDR3 region has the DNA TGTGCCATCAGTCCGACAGGGTCGAACACTGAAGCTTTCTTT. Amino acids: CAISPTGSNTEAFF.

This chain links TRBV29-1 with TRBJ2-3; the D gene is possibly TRBD2 (6 bases). Germline assignment: CDR1 SQVTM and CDR2 ANQGSEA. Trimming stripped 0 bases from V and 1 base from J, with 11 bases between. CDR3 size: 15 residues. The CDR3 DNA is TGCAGCGTTGAAGAAATAGCGGTGGGCACAGATACGCAGTATTTT. Encoded protein: CSVEEIAVGTDTQYF.

V gene TRBV2 combines with J gene TRBJ2-3, with a weak D call TRBD2 (6 bases). Germline loops: CDR1 SNHLY, CDR2 FYNNEI. This CDR3 comprises 15 residues. Trimming removed 1 base from V and 0 bases from J, with 8 bases in between. The CDR3 loop is CASSEVGTSTDTQYF. CDR3 coding DNA: TGTGCCAGCAGTGAAGTTGGGACTAGCACAGATACGCAGTATTTT.

This chain joins TRBV29-1 and TRBJ1-1; D ambiguous. The CDR3 is made up of 13 amino acids. The germline V gene encodes CDR1 SQVTM and CDR2 ANQGSEA. The CDR3 bases are TGCAGGGCCGGTGACAAGCTGAACACTGAAGCTTTCTTT. Its translation: CRAGDKLNTEAFF.

The chain couples TRBV7-9 to TRBJ1-4; D unclear. The CDR3 is made up of 15 amino acids. The V gene lost 4 bases and the J gene lost 8 bases, with 17 bases spanning the gap. The germline CDR1 and CDR2 sequences are SEHNR and FQNEAQ (reference sequence). The CDR3 is CASSSPSERGEKLFF. CDR3 in DNA: TGTGCCAGCAGCTCACCCAGCGAGCGAGGAGAAAAACTGTTTTTT. The full variable domain, with the rest looked up from reference TRBV7-9 and TRBJ1-4, is DTGVSQNPRHKITKRGQNVTFRCDPISEHNRLYWYRQTLGQGPEFLTYFQNEAQLEKSRLLSDRFSAERPKGSFSTLEIQRTEQGDSAMYLCASSSPSERGEKLFFGSGTQLSVL.

This chain joins TRBV19 and TRBJ2-1; 8 bases agree with TRBD1. The CDR3 length is 16 residues. With 5 bases clipped from V and 6 bases from J, the junction kept 12 bases outside the gene matches. Germline V gene data show CDR1 as LNHDA and CDR2 as SQIVND (reference sequence). The CDR3 DNA sequence: TGTGCCAGTAGTCCCACAGGGGGATCAGTTGGCAATGAGCAGTTCTTC. Amino acid sequence: CASSPTGGSVGNEQFF.

This chain uses TRBV5-8 with TRBJ2-1; no clear D gene. The CDR3 is 11 amino acids. V dropped 3 bases and J dropped 6 bases, with 4 bases sitting between them. Germline CDR1 is SGHTS and CDR2 is YDEGEE. CDR3 sequence: CASSWANEQFF. CDR3 nucleotide sequence: TGTGCCAGCAGCTGGGCCAATGAGCAGTTCTTC.

CDR3 in DNA: TGTGCCAGCAGTTCGGGGATGAGTAATAGGAAAGGGGCTTTCTTT. Amino acid sequence: CASSSGMSNRKGAFF. The rearrangement uses TRBV27 and TRBJ1-1; D gene uncertain. The CDR3 extends over 15 amino acids. Germline CDR1 MNHEY, CDR2 SMNVEV (reference sequence). Trimming removed 4 bases from V and 11 bases from J, with 23 bases in between.

The genes are TRBV10-2 and TRBJ1-1; D may be TRBD1 (5 bases). The germline V gene has CDR1 WSHSY and CDR2 SAAADI. This CDR3 has 14 amino acids. The V end lost 7 bases, the J end lost 4 bases, and 16 bases lay between the germline ends. CDR3 protein: CASTPLRGGTEAFF. CDR3 sequence (DNA): TGCGCCAGCACCCCGCTGAGGGGAGGCACTGAAGCTTTCTTT.

V gene TRBV11-2 combines with J gene TRBJ1-2; D uncertain. Germline V lookup: CDR1 SGHAT, CDR2 FQNNGV. Between the trimmed V and J ends, which lost 4 bases and 4 bases, there was a span of 13 bases. The CDR3 totals 14 residues. The CDR3 spells CASSSTTQIYGYTF. Here the CDR3 DNA reads TGTGCCAGCAGCTCAACGACACAGATCTATGGCTACACCTTC.